The 22 T cell receptor beta chains below all came from one sample that was sequenced in a study of cytomegalovirus exposure and HLA in healthy donors. PCR employed 60 Vbeta and 13 Jbeta primers. TCRdb's copy holds only in-frame clones and misses some; the assay was immunoSEQ multiplex PCR. The data hold some 110,000 clones, with around 75% observed a single time. The sequencing sample was made of PBMCs. The receptors shown here come from a man in his forties or fifties in good health and CMV-seronegative.

This clone occurred once. The chain is built from TRBV27 and TRBJ1-6; no clear D gene. Germline V gene sequence: CDR1 MNHEY, CDR2 SMNVEV (reference sequence). V was pared by 5 bases and J by 7 bases, with 9 bases between. The CDR3 sequence is 13 residues long. In nucleotides, the CDR3 is TGTGCCAGCAGTCGGAGGGAGAATTCACCCCTCCACTTT. It specifies CASSRRENSPLHF.

The rearrangement uses TRBV10-3 and TRBJ2-2; 8 bases are shared with TRBD2. Germline V gene lookup returns CDR1 ENHRY and CDR2 SYGVKD. Trimming took 9 bases from V and 1 from J; bases not matched to a gene: 7. The CDR3 covers 15 residues. This CDR3 is CAMRASGLNTGELFF. The CDR3 DNA reads as TGTGCCATGCGGGCTAGCGGGCTGAACACCGGGGAGCTGTTTTTT.

This chain uses TRBV7-2 with TRBJ2-2, with a tentative D call TRBD1 (6 bases). Germline V gives CDR1 SGHTA, CDR2 FQGNSA. V was clipped by 4 bases and J by 0 bases, with 9 bases between them. CDR3 length: 15 amino acids. The CDR3 nucleotides are TGTGCCAGCAGCTCCCGGGACACGAACACCGGGGAGCTGTTTTTT. As protein: CASSSRDTNTGELFF.

The rearrangement joins TRBV9 to TRBJ1-1; 7 nucleotides agree with TRBD1. Per germline, CDR1 SGDLS and CDR2 YYNGEE. The CDR3 extends over 15 amino acids. V shed 4 bases and J 0 bases; nucleotides not matched to a gene: 6. The CDR3 DNA follows: TGTGCCAGCAGCTCCAGGGGGACGGTGAACACTGAAGCTTTCTTT. Translating gives CASSSRGTVNTEAFF.

Here the CDR3 DNA reads TGTGCCAGTAGCCGGGACAGGGACACTGAAGCTTTCTTT. It is translated as CASSRDRDTEAFF. This chain joins TRBV19 and TRBJ1-1; 9 nucleotides line up with TRBD1. This CDR3 has 13 amino acids. The V segment lost 6 bases and the J segment 3 bases; nucleotides outside the gene matches: 2. Germline V lookup: CDR1 LNHDA, CDR2 SQIVND (reference sequence).

V usage is TRBV7-9 and J usage is TRBJ1-1; 8 bases agree with TRBD1. CDR1 SEHNR and CDR2 FQNEAQ come from the germline V gene (reference sequence). This CDR3 spans 16 amino acids. The J segment lost 0 bases and the V segment lost 5 bases, leaving 8 bases of the junction unmatched. The CDR3 reads CASSLGQGFMNTEAFF. The CDR3 coding sequence is TGTGCCAGCAGCCTCGGACAGGGCTTTATGAACACTGAAGCTTTCTTT.

This chain joins TRBV5-4 and TRBJ1-4; possible D gene TRBD1, 6 bases. The V and J ends lost 4 bases and 8 bases respectively, with 21 bases between them. CDR1 is SGHNT and CDR2 is YYREEE in the germline V gene (reference sequence). The CDR3 is 16 amino acids. The CDR3 here is CASSLIRGGAREKLFF. The CDR3 nucleotides read TGTGCCAGCAGCCTGATACGGGGGGGGGCAAGGGAAAAACTGTTTTTT. Full variable domain (remainder filled in from reference TRBV5-4 and TRBJ1-4): ETGVTQSPTHLIKTRGQQVTLRCSSQSGHNTVSWYQQALGQGPQFIFQYYREEENGRGNFPPRFSGLQFPNYSSELNVNALELDDSALYLCASSLIRGGAREKLFFGSGTQLSVL.

V gene TRBV18 combines with J gene TRBJ1-2; TRBD1 agrees at 8 bases. CDR3 size: 12 residues. Germline assignment: CDR1 KGHSH and CDR2 LQKENI. The V segment lost 8 bases and the J segment 8 bases; nucleotides outside the gene matches: 7. CDR3: CASLDRGEGYTF. The CDR3 nucleotides read TGTGCCAGCCTCGACAGGGGTGAAGGCTACACCTTC.

This clone was counted only a few times. The chain combines TRBV10-2 with TRBJ2-4; TRBD1 matches 7 bases. This CDR3 comprises 20 residues. V lost 3 bases to trimming and J lost 0 bases; unmatched junction nucleotides: 17. Germline CDR1 WSHSY, CDR2 SAAADI. The CDR3 protein is CASSDSPGLQGYPAKNIQYF. The DNA of the CDR3 is TGCGCCAGCAGTGATTCGCCGGGGCTACAGGGGTACCCAGCCAAAAACATTCAGTACTTC.

This chain uses TRBV5-1 with TRBJ2-1; 7 bases fit TRBD1. The CDR3 has 14 amino acids. Germline trimming cut 4 bases from V and 2 bases from J; bases unmatched to any gene: 3. Germline V gene data show CDR1 as SGHRS and CDR2 as YFSETQ. The CDR3 here is CASSQGQTYNEQFF. The CDR3 nucleotides are TGCGCCAGCAGCCAGGGACAGACCTACAATGAGCAGTTCTTC.

V usage is TRBV25-1 and J usage is TRBJ2-2; 12 bases match TRBD2. This CDR3 region has 15 residues. Per the germline V gene, CDR1 is MGHDK and CDR2 is SYGVNS. The junction had 3 bases not matched to a gene; V was cut back by 6 bases and J by 4 bases. CDR3 amino acids: CASRTSGSGTGELFF. In nucleotides, the CDR3 is TGTGCCAGCAGGACTAGCGGGAGCGGCACCGGGGAGCTGTTTTTT.

V gene TRBV6-6 combines with J gene TRBJ1-1; D ambiguous. The V end was cut by 7 bases, the J end by 1 base, with 10 bases between. Germline loops: CDR1 MNHNY, CDR2 SVGAGI (reference sequence). This CDR3 comprises 13 residues. The CDR3: CASTSRGNTEAFF. The DNA of the CDR3 is TGTGCCAGCACCTCAAGAGGGAACACTGAAGCTTTCTTT.

The chain joins TRBV4-2 to TRBJ1-6; 11 bases map to TRBD1. Germline CDR1 reads LGHNA; CDR2 reads YNFKEQ. The CDR3 extends over 17 amino acids. The V segment lost 1 base and the J segment 7 bases; nucleotides outside the gene matches: 6. In DNA form, the CDR3 reads TGTGCCAGCAGCCAAGCGTCCCGGGACAGGGGGAATTCACCCCTCCACTTT. It is translated as CASSQASRDRGNSPLHF.

V gene TRBV27 combines with J gene TRBJ2-2; D is possibly TRBD2 (7 bases). Germline V gene data show CDR1 as MNHEY and CDR2 as SMNVEV (reference sequence). The CDR3 is made up of 14 amino acids. The V end lost 4 bases, the J end lost 6 bases, and 12 bases lay between the germline ends. This chain's CDR3 is CASSYQGGAGELFF. CDR3 nucleotide sequence: TGTGCCAGCAGTTATCAAGGGGGGGCCGGGGAGCTGTTTTTT.

The V gene is TRBV14, the J gene TRBJ2-7; 13 bases fit TRBD2. Per the germline V gene, CDR1 is SGHDN and CDR2 is FVKESK. V gave up 6 bases and J gave up 2 bases; unmatched junction bases: 1. This CDR3 comprises 14 residues. Here the CDR3 reads CASRLAGGPYEQYF. DNA for the CDR3: TGTGCCAGCAGACTAGCGGGAGGGCCCTACGAGCAGTACTTC.

This chain joins TRBV5-4 and TRBJ2-2; the match to TRBD2 covers 10 bases. The germline V gene encodes CDR1 SGHNT and CDR2 YYREEE (reference sequence). The CDR3 has 16 amino acids. V was pared by 4 bases and J by 5 bases, with 8 bases of the junction left unmatched. CDR3 nucleotide sequence: TGTGCCAGCAGCGGTAGCGGGAGGTATATGACCGGGGAGCTGTTTTTT. Protein product: CASSGSGRYMTGELFF.

This chain uses TRBV15 with TRBJ1-3; tentative D call: TRBD1 (6 bases). Germline V CDR1 and CDR2: LNHNV, YYDKDF (reference sequence). The V end was cut by 5 bases, the J end by 2 bases, with 16 bases between. This CDR3 has 16 residues. The CDR3 protein is CATSSNSQGTGNTIYF. CDR3 DNA: TGTGCCACCAGCTCTAACTCGCAGGGGACTGGAAACACCATATATTTT.

The V and J genes are TRBV6-5 and TRBJ1-5; no reliable D call. Germline V gene sequence: CDR1 MNHEY, CDR2 SVGAGI. The CDR3 contains 13 residues. Trimming left V 2 bases short and J 4 bases short, with 6 bases between. In DNA, the CDR3 is TGTGCCAGCAGTTACGGAGGGAATCAGCCCCAGCATTTT. Its translation: CASSYGGNQPQHF.

This chain connects TRBV28 to TRBJ1-5, with 9 bases lining up with TRBD1. V trimming: 10 bases; J trimming: 0 bases; junction bases outside the gene matches: 7. Germline CDR1 reads MDHEN; CDR2 reads SYDVKM. The CDR3 has 15 amino acids. CDR3 in amino acids: CATRTGAYSNQPQHF. The CDR3 coding sequence is TGTGCCACTAGGACAGGGGCGTATAGCAATCAGCCCCAGCATTTT. Supplemented by reference TRBV28 and TRBJ1-5, the full variable domain reads DVKVTQSSRYLVKRTGEKVFLECVQDMDHENMFWYRQDPGLGLRLIYFSYDVKMKEKGDIPEGYSVSREKKERFSLILESASTNQTSMYLCATRTGAYSNQPQHFGDGTRLSIL.

The rearrangement links TRBV29-1 to TRBJ1-1; possible D gene TRBD1, 5 bases. CDR3 size: 11 residues. Germline lookup yields CDR1 SQVTM and CDR2 ANQGSEA. The ends were cut back, 7 bases at V and 0 bases at J, with 6 bases in the middle. The CDR3 DNA is TGCAGCGCGACAGTGAACACTGAAGCTTTCTTT. Translating it yields CSATVNTEAFF.

The rearrangement links TRBV6-6 to TRBJ2-3, with 7 bases matching TRBD2. V gave up 2 bases and J gave up 6 bases; unmatched junction bases: 11. This CDR3 has 16 amino acids. CDR1 and CDR2 from the germline V gene are MNHNY and SVGAGI (reference sequence). CDR3 in DNA: TGTGCCAGCAGTTACAAATCCGGGACTAACTACGATACGCAGTATTTT. The encoded protein is CASSYKSGTNYDTQYF.

The gene calls are TRBV19 and TRBJ2-5, with D perhaps TRBD2 (7 bases). Germline V gene data show CDR1 as LNHDA and CDR2 as SQIVND (reference sequence). This CDR3 has 16 residues. The V end was cut by 10 bases, the J end by 4 bases, with 25 bases between. The CDR3 nucleotides are TGTGCCACCCGAGGGGGGGAGCGTTCAGTCCGAGAGACCCAGTACTTC. Translation: CATRGGERSVRETQYF.